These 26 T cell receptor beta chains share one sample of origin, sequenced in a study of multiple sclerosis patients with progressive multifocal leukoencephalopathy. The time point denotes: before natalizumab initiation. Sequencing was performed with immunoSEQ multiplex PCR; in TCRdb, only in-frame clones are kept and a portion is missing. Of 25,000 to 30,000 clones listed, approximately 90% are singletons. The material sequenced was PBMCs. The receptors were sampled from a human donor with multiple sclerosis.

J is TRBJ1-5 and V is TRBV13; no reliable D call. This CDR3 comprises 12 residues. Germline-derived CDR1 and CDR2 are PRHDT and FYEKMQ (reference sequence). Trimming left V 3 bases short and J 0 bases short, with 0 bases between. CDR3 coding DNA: TGTGCCAGCAGCTTTAGCAATCAGCCCCAGCATTTT. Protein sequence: CASSFSNQPQHF.

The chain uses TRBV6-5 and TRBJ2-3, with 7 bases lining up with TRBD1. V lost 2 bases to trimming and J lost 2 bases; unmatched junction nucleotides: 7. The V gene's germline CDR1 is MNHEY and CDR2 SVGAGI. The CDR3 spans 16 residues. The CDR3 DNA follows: TGTGCCAGCAGTTACGCTGGACAGGTCAACACAGATACGCAGTATTTT. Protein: CASSYAGQVNTDTQYF.

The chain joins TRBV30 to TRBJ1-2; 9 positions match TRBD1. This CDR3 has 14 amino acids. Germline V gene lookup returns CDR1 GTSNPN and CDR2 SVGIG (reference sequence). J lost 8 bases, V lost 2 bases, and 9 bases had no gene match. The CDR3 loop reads CAWSPAGQGTGYTF. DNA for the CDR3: TGTGCCTGGAGTCCGGCGGGACAGGGTACGGGCTACACCTTC. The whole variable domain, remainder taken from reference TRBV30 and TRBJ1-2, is SQTIHQWPATLVQPVGSPLSLECTVEGTSNPNLYWYRQAAGRGLQLLFYSVGIGQISSEVPQNLSASRPQDRQFILSSKKLLLSDSGFYLCAWSPAGQGTGYTFGSGTRLTVV.

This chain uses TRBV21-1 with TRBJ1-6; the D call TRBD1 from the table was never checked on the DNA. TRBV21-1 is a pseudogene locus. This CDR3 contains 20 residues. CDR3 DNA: TGTGCCAGCAGCAAAGAAAGCTTTCGGACAGGGGTAACCTATAATTCACCCCTCCACTTT. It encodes CASSKESFRTGVTYNSPLHF.

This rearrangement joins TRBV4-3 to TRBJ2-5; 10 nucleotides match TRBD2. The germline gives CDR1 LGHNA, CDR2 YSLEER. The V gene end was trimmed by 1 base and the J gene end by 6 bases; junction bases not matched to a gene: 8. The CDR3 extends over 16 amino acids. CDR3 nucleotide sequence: TGCGCCAGCAGCCAAGGACCTAGCGGGGGCGGGAAGACCCAGTACTTC. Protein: CASSQGPSGGGKTQYF.

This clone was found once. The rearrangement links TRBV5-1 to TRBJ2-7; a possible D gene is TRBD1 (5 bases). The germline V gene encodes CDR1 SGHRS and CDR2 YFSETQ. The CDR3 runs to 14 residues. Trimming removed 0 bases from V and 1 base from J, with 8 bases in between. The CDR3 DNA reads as TGCGCCAGCAGCTTGGAGGGGCAATCCTACGAGCAGTACTTC. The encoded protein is CASSLEGQSYEQYF. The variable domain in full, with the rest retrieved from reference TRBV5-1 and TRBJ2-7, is KAGVTQTPRYLIKTRGQQVTLSCSPISGHRSVSWYQQTPGQGLQFLFEYFSETQRNKGNFPGRFSGRQFSNSRSEMNVSTLELGDSALYLCASSLEGQSYEQYFGPGTRLTVT.

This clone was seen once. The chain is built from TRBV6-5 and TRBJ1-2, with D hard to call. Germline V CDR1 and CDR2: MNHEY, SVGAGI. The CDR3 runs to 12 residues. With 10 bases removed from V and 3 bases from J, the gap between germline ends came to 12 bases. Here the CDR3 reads CATVAGDYGYTF. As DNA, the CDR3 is TGTGCCACCGTCGCCGGGGACTATGGCTACACCTTC.

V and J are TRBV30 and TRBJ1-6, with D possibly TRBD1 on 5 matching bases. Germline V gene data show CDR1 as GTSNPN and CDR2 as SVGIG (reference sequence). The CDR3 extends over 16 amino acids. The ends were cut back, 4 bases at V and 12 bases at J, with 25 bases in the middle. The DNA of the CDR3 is TGTGCCTGGAACCCCGGGACGGCCAACCCCTTTCAACCCCTCCACTTT. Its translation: CAWNPGTANPFQPLHF. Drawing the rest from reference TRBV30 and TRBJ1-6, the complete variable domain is SQTIHQWPATLVQPVGSPLSLECTVEGTSNPNLYWYRQAAGRGLQLLFYSVGIGQISSEVPQNLSASRPQDRQFILSSKKLLLSDSGFYLCAWNPGTANPFQPLHFGNGTRLTVT.

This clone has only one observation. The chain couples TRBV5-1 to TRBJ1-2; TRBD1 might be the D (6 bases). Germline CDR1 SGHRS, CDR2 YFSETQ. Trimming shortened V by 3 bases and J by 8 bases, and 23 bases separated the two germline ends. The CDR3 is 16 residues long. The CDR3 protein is CASSWTLQGRGEGYTF. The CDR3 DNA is TGCGCCAGCAGCTGGACCCTACAGGGTAGAGGAGAGGGCTACACCTTC. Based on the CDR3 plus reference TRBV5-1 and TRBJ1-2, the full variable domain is KAGVTQTPRYLIKTRGQQVTLSCSPISGHRSVSWYQQTPGQGLQFLFEYFSETQRNKGNFPGRFSGRQFSNSRSEMNVSTLELGDSALYLCASSWTLQGRGEGYTFGSGTRLTVV.

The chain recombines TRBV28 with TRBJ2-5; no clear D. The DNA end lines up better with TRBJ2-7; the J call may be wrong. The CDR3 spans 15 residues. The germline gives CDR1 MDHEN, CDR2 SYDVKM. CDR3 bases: TGTGCCAGCAGTGAATCTTTCGGCGGTTCGTACGAGCAGTACTTC. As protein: CASSESFGGSYEQYF.

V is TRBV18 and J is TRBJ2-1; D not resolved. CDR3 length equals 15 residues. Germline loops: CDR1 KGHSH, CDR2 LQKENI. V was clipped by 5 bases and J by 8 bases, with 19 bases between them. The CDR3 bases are TGTGCCAGCTCAGAACCCGCGGTCCCATATGATGAGCAGTTCTTC. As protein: CASSEPAVPYDEQFF. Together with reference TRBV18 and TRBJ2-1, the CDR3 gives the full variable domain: NAGVMQNPRHLVRRRGQEARLRCSPMKGHSHVYWYRQLPEEGLKFMVYLQKENIIDESGMPKERFSAEFPKEGPSILRIQQVVRGDSAAYFCASSEPAVPYDEQFFGPGTRLTVL.

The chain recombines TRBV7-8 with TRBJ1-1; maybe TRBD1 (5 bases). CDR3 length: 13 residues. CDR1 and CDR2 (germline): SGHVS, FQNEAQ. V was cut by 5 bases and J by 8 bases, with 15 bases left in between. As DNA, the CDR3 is TGTGCCAGCAGCAGTCCCCGACAGTCCGAAGCTTTCTTT. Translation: CASSSPRQSEAFF.

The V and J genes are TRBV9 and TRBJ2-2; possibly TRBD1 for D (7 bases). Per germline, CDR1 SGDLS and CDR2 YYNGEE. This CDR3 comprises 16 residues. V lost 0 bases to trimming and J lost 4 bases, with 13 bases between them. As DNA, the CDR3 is TGTGCCAGCAGCGTAGAGGCAGGGGGGCGCACCGGGGAGCTGTTTTTT. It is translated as CASSVEAGGRTGELFF.

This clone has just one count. CDR3 sequence reads: CASTNPGGLGGNTIYF. The CDR3 DNA sequence: TGTGCCAGCACGAATCCGGGGGGGCTAGGTGGAAACACCATATATTTT. This chain joins TRBV2 and TRBJ1-3; D may be TRBD1 (6 bases). V was shortened by 7 bases and J by 3 bases, with 19 bases between the two germline ends. CDR1 SNHLY and CDR2 FYNNEI come from the germline V gene. CDR3 length: 16 residues.

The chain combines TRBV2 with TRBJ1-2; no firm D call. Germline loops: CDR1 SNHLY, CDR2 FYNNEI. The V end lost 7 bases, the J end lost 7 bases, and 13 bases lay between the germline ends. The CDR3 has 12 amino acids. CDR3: CASKMVSGGYTF. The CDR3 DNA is TGTGCCAGCAAGATGGTCTCCGGTGGCTACACCTTC.

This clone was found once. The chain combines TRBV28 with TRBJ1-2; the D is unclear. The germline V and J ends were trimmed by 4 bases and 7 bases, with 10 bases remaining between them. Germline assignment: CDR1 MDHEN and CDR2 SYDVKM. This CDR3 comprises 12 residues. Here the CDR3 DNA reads TGTGCCAGCAGTTCCGGGGTTCGTGGCTACACCTTC. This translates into CASSSGVRGYTF.

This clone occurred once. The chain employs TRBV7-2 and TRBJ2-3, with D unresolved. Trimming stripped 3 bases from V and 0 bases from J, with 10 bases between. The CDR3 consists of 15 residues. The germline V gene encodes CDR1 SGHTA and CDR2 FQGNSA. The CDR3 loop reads CASSLDLLSTDTQYF. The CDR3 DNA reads TGTGCCAGCAGCTTGGACCTCTTGAGCACAGATACGCAGTATTTT.

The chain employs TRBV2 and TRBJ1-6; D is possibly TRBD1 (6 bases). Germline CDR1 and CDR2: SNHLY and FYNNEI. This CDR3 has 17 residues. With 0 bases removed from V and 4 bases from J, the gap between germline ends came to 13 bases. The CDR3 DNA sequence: TGTGCCAGCAGTGAAGCTGAAACAGGGAGTTATAATTCACCCCTCCACTTT. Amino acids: CASSEAETGSYNSPLHF.

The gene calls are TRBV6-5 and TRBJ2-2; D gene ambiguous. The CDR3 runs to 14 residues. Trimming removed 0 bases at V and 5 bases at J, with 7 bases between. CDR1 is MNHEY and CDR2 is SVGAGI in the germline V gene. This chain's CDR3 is CASSYSKGTGELFF. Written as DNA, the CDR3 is TGTGCCAGCAGTTACTCGAAGGGAACCGGGGAGCTGTTTTTT.

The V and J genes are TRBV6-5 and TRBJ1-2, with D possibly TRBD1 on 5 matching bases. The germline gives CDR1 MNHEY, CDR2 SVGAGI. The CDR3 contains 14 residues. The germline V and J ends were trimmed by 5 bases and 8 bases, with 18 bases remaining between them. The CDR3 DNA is TGTGCCAGCAGTGAGGAGGGGTCGCATGAGGGCTACACCTTC. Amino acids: CASSEEGSHEGYTF.

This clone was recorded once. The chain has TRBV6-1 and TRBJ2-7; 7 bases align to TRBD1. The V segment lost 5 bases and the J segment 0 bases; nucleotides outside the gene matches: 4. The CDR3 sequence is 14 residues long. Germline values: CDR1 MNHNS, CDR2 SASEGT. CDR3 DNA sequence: TGTGCCAGCAGTTTGGGACAGAGCTCCTACGAGCAGTACTTC. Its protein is CASSLGQSSYEQYF.

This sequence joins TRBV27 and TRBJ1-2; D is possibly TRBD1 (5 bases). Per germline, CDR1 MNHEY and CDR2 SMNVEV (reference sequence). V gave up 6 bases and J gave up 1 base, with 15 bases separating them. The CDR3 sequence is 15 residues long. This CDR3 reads CASSTIGGSNYGYTF. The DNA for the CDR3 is TGTGCCAGCAGCACCATCGGGGGGAGTAACTATGGCTACACCTTC.

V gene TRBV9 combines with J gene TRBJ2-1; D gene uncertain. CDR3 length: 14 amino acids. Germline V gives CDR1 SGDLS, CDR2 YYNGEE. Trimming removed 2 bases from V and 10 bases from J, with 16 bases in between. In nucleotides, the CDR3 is TGTGCCAGCAGCGTTGGACCCACAACCAGGGAGCAGTTCTTC. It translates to CASSVGPTTREQFF.

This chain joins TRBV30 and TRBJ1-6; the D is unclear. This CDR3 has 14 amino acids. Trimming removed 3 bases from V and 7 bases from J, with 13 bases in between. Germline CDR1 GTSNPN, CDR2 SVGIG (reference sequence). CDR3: CAWRKGPQNSPLHF. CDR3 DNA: TGTGCCTGGAGGAAGGGCCCCCAGAATTCACCCCTCCACTTT. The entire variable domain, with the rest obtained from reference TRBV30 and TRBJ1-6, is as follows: SQTIHQWPATLVQPVGSPLSLECTVEGTSNPNLYWYRQAAGRGLQLLFYSVGIGQISSEVPQNLSASRPQDRQFILSSKKLLLSDSGFYLCAWRKGPQNSPLHFGNGTRLTVT.

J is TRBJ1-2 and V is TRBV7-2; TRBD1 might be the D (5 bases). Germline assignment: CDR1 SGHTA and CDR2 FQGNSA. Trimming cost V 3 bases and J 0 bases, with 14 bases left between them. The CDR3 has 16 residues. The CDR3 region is CASSFDPGTANYGYTF. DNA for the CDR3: TGTGCCAGCAGCTTCGATCCCGGGACGGCTAACTATGGCTACACCTTC.

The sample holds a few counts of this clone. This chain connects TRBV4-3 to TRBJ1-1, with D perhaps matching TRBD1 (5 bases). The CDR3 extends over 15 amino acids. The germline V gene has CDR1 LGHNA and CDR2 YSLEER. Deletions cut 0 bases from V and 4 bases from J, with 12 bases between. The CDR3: CASSQDVSRGTEAFF. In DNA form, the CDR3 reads TGCGCCAGCAGCCAAGATGTTTCTAGGGGCACTGAAGCTTTCTTT.